This T cell receptor beta chain was documented in a study of shared clonotypes between healthy human individuals. Study-wide results and limits: The authors expected sequencing depth to affect clonotype sharing among donors.

At deep level, the assay was performed. As processed by the authors: ImmunoSEQ supplied junction-only sequences lacking quality scores, so filtering was different. Assay used: immunoSEQ multiplex PCR; TCRdb lists only in-frame clones, some missing. V and J calls and clone size are copied from that table; D and trimming were computed from the DNA. The sample consists of 450,000 to 500,000 clones, around 73% of them appearing once. As concerns this clone: The antigen is unknown.

The CDR3 has 16 residues. The V gene's germline CDR1 is ENHRY and CDR2 SYGVKD. Trimming took 2 bases from V and 4 from J; bases not matched to a gene: 5. About 90 million PBMCs supplied genomic DNA for unsorted samples. Sequenced input: PBMCs. The chain is built from TRBV10-3 and TRBJ2-3; 11 positions agree with TRBD1. The sequence was obtained from a woman between 35 and 50 years old in good health. Some clones in this sample may be carry-over from other donors' samples. CDR3 nucleotide sequence: TGTGCCATCAGTGAGCTCGGGACAGGGGGGGCAGATACGCAGTATTTT. Translation gives CAISELGTGGADTQYF.